This TCR beta chain appears in the sequencing data of a study of CD8 T cells in Susac syndrome (dated by TCRdb to the late 2010s). For context, the study as a whole: Among the Susac syndrome patients who were sequenced, clinically active disease was present in over 5 and clinical remission was observed in fewer than 10. At blood withdrawal, Susac syndrome patients were therapy-naive, treated with corticosteroids (with IVIg additionally given to some), or treated with IVIg alone. The study compared CD8+ T cell repertoire clonality among about a dozen healthy donors, some 14 Susac syndrome patients and 15 multiple sclerosis patients. Repertoire sequencing was used to test whether CD8+ T cell activation and differentiation in Susac syndrome was antigen driven. Paper-wide results and their limitations: In the total CD8+ and CD8+ TEMRA repertoires, roughly 15 and five Susac-specific public clones, respectively, were identified. The number of individuals in the TCR sequencing and HLA analysis was acknowledged as relatively small. Susac syndrome CD8+ repertoires showed clonal expansion, highest in CD8+ TEMRA cells and greater in clinically active than remitting patients.

On this clonotype: It has no known antigen specificity. Base-call qualities are not available, and no considerably larger clone is one nucleotide away.

RNA was extracted with the RNeasy kit and about 0.5 to 1 ug was reverse transcribed using random hexamers. The immunoSEQ multiplex PCR assay, covering 54 Vbeta and 13 Jbeta segments, was used to amplify TCR beta CDR3 regions. PCR amplification bias was corrected using a synthetic template baseline for primer optimization and computational correction. Concerning the study's data processing: Reads were annotated to V, D and J genes per IMGT and analyzed with immunoSEQ Analyzer, keeping only productive sequences. Clonality was calculated as one minus the Shannon entropy normalized by log2 of the number of productive unique sequences. For each patient and control, public and private clones were evaluated within the 100 most prevalent clones. Clones were defined as Susac-specific if absent from the healthy and MS cohorts, from 900 to 1,200 published viral clones and from other ImmuneACCESS disease sequences. TCRdb took the public reads, trimmed them with fastp at Q25, ran MiXCR for clone calling and kept in-frame beta chains. CDR3 protein sequences are deduplicated, and each keeps its most common genes and DNA. The V and J calls, along with clone size, are taken from TCRdb and not from the paper's own processing. This sample gives 85,000 to 120,000 distinct CDR3 sequences in total; around 94% of them show up just once. The top ten hold around 0.38% of the sample.

V is shortened by 2 bases, J by 10 bases, and the region joining them spans 9 bases. CDR1 and CDR2, per the germline V gene (reference sequence), are SEHNR and FQNEAQ. Reading from cysteine to phenylalanine, the CDR3 counts 11 amino acids. Only the CDR3 DNA is retained, 33 bases long and in frame from the first base. Peripheral blood CD8+ and CD4+ T cells from healthy donors, Susac syndrome patients and multiple sclerosis patients were profiled by high-throughput TCR beta sequencing. Recently defined diagnostic criteria for definite or probable disease were met by the Susac syndrome patients. CD8+ TEMRA cells were enriched by FACS, while bulk CD8+ and CD4+ T cells were purified by magnetic negative isolation. Blood was collected in EDTA tubes and processed within 24 hours, with PBMCs isolated through density gradient centrifugation. PBMCs destined for TCR sequencing were cryopreserved in liquid nitrogen and later thawed in a 37 °C water bath. The sorted or isolated CD4+, CD8+ and CD8+ TEMRA cells had a purity of 90% or higher.

Sequences were obtained from CD8+ T cells from PBMCs. The V and J genes are TRBV7-9 and TRBJ2-7; no D gene call is confident. The receptor was derived from a human donor with Susac syndrome. The CDR3 amino acid sequence is: CASSLRGEQYF. The bases are TGTGCCAGCAGCTTACGCGGTGAACAGTACTTC.